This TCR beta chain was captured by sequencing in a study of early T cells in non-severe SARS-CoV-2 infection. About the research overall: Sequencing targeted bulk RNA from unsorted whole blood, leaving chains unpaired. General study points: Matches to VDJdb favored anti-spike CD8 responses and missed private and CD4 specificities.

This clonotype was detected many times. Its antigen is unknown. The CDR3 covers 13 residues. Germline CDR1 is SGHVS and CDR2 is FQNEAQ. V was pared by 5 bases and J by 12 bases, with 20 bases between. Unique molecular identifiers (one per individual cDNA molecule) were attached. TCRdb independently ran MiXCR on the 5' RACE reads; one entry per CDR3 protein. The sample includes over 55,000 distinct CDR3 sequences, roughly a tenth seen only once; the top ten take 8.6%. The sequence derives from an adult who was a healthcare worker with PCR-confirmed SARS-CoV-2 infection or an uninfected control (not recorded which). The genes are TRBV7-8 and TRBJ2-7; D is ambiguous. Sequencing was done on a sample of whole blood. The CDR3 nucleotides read TGTGCCAGCAGCCTAGTGGGTTCGTCTTCGGGGTACTTC. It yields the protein CASSLVGSSSGYF.